These 21 T cell receptor beta chains were sequenced from one sample in a study of OX40 agonist ivuxolimab in advanced cancers. Assay used: immunoSEQ multiplex PCR; TCRdb lists only in-frame clones, some missing. The table lists tens of thousands of clones, roughly 83% of them singletons. The sample was CD4+ or CD8+ T cells sorted from blood, taken in a trial of the OX40 agonist ivuxolimab. The receptors were gathered from an adult with an advanced solid tumor such as melanoma, head and neck, liver or kidney cancer.

A few counts support this clone. This chain links TRBV6-8 with TRBJ1-6; D is possibly TRBD1 (5 bases). Looked up from germline, CDR1 is MNHGY and CDR2 is SAAAGT. The CDR3 consists of 16 residues. Trimming shortened V by 2 bases and J by 8 bases, and 16 bases separated the two germline ends. CDR3 DNA sequence: TGTGCCAGCAGTTACAACGGGAGAAGGGGTGATTCACCCCTCCACTTT. This encodes CASSYNGRRGDSPLHF.

The rearrangement joins TRBV28 to TRBJ1-6; D possibly corresponds to TRBD1 (6 bases). V was shortened by 6 bases and J by 0 bases, with 15 bases between the two germline ends. The CDR3 consists of 17 residues. Germline CDR1 MDHEN, CDR2 SYDVKM. CDR3 loop: CASSRKQGYSYNSPLHF. The CDR3 DNA sequence: TGTGCCAGCAGCCGTAAACAGGGCTACTCCTATAATTCACCCCTCCACTTT.

The V gene is TRBV18, the J gene TRBJ2-2; the D gene could be TRBD1 or TRBD2 (5 bases each). The CDR3 sequence is 14 residues long. Germline CDR1 KGHSH, CDR2 LQKENI. Trimming left V 3 bases short and J 3 bases short, with 8 bases between. The CDR3 nucleotides read TGTGCCAGCTCACCCGGGACGCACACCGGGGAGCTGTTTTTT. It specifies CASSPGTHTGELFF.

This chain uses TRBV4-3 with TRBJ2-7; 11 positions match TRBD2. V shed 0 bases and J 0 bases; nucleotides not matched to a gene: 7. The V gene's germline CDR1 is LGHNA and CDR2 YSLEER. The CDR3 covers 18 residues. As DNA, the CDR3 is TGCGCCAGCAGCCAAGAGCTAGCGGGGGGTCTGAGCTCCTACGAGCAGTACTTC. Amino acid sequence: CASSQELAGGLSSYEQYF.

The chain combines TRBV7-9 with TRBJ1-2; weak D call: TRBD1 (6 bases). This CDR3 region has 15 residues. Germline V gene sequence: CDR1 SEHNR, CDR2 FQNEAQ (reference sequence). V was trimmed by 4 bases and J by 8 bases, leaving 20 bases between them. The CDR3 is CASSSLGGRREGYTF. The CDR3 DNA reads as TGTGCCAGCAGCTCCCTCGGGGGGCGCAGGGAAGGCTACACCTTC.

The rearrangement joins TRBV4-3 to TRBJ1-1; no reliable D call. V was trimmed by 2 bases and J by 2 bases, leaving 12 bases between them. Germline lookup yields CDR1 LGHNA and CDR2 YSLEER. This CDR3 region has 15 residues. In nucleotides, the CDR3 is TGCGCCAGCAGCCAAAGGGCGGGCATAAACACTGAAGCTTTCTTT. Protein product: CASSQRAGINTEAFF.

The chain carries TRBV9 and TRBJ2-1; 8 bases align to TRBD2. From germline, CDR1 is SGDLS and CDR2 YYNGEE. Trimming at V came to 3 bases and at J to 3 bases, leaving 11 bases not matched to a gene. The CDR3 is 17 amino acids. The CDR3 DNA is TGTGCCAGCAGCGAGAGGCAGCAGCGGGGGTTCTACAATGAGCAGTTCTTC. Residues: CASSERQQRGFYNEQFF.

A word on this clone: A junction boundary mismatches the germline segment, possibly from a read error. The sample contains more than one DNA sequence encoding this CDR3. The chain employs TRBV5-1 and TRBJ2-7; no reliable D call. From germline, CDR1 is SGHRS and CDR2 YFSETQ. The CDR3 is made up of 13 amino acids. The CDR3 spells CASRETPTYEQYF. The CDR3 DNA reads TGCGCCAGCAGAGAGACACCCACCTACGAACAGTACTTC.

CDR3 protein: CATTPGQGDRELFF. The DNA for the CDR3 is TGTGCCACCACACCGGGACAAGGGGACCGGGAGCTGTTTTTT. The genes are TRBV28 and TRBJ2-2; TRBD1 is a possible D gene (6 bases). Looked up from germline, CDR1 is MDHEN and CDR2 is SYDVKM. Deletions cut 10 bases from V and 9 bases from J, with 21 bases between. CDR3 length: 14 residues.

This clone was detected once. V gene TRBV2 combines with J gene TRBJ2-6; the D is unclear. The germline V gene encodes CDR1 SNHLY and CDR2 FYNNEI. The V and J ends lost 6 bases and 0 bases respectively, with 9 bases between them. The CDR3 is 15 residues long. For the CDR3, the DNA is TGTGCCAGCAGAAGAGATGTCTCTGGGGCCAACGTCCTGACTTTC. Translated, it gives CASRRDVSGANVLTF. The whole variable domain, filled in from reference TRBV2 and TRBJ2-6, reads EPEVTQTPSHQVTQMGQEVILRCVPISNHLYFYWYRQILGQKVEFLVSFYNNEISEKSEIFDDQFSVERPDGSNFTLKIRSTKLEDSAMYFCASRRDVSGANVLTFGAGSRLTVL.

The table lists this clone with a count of one. The J gene is TRBJ2-7, the V gene TRBV10-3, with D possibly TRBD2 on 6 matching bases. Trimming shortened V by 5 bases and J by 3 bases, and 17 bases separated the two germline ends. CDR3 length: 15 residues. In germline, CDR1 is ENHRY, CDR2 SYGVKD. Here the CDR3 DNA reads TGTGCCATCAGTCCCGGGACTCCTGATCTCTACGAGCAGTACTTC. Its protein product is CAISPGTPDLYEQYF.

In this sample, this clone turned up a few times. The V gene is TRBV7-9, the J gene TRBJ2-3; D uncertain. Trimming took 5 bases from V and 3 from J, leaving 15 bases between them. The CDR3 is 15 residues long. The V gene's germline CDR1 is SEHNR and CDR2 FQNEAQ (reference sequence). The CDR3 DNA follows: TGTGCCAGCAGCCCGTCCAGTGGGTGGACAGATACGCAGTATTTT. As protein: CASSPSSGWTDTQYF. Looking up the rest from reference TRBV7-9 and TRBJ2-3 gives the full variable domain: DTGVSQNPRHKITKRGQNVTFRCDPISEHNRLYWYRQTLGQGPEFLTYFQNEAQLEKSRLLSDRFSAERPKGSFSTLEIQRTEQGDSAMYLCASSPSSGWTDTQYFGPGTRLTVL.

The V and J genes are TRBV4-2 and TRBJ2-7; D ambiguous. In germline, CDR1 is LGHNA, CDR2 YNFKEQ. This CDR3 region has 13 residues. Trimming cost V 0 bases and J 4 bases, with 7 bases left between them. Here the CDR3 DNA reads TGTGCCAGCAGCCAAGAGACTCCTTACGAGCAGTACTTC. This codes for CASSQETPYEQYF.

About this clone itself: The sample carries other DNA sequences with the same CDR3. V usage is TRBV5-1 and J usage is TRBJ1-1; 8 bases map to TRBD1. From germline, CDR1 is SGHRS and CDR2 YFSETQ. The V and J ends lost 4 bases and 6 bases, in that order; junction bases with no gene match: 11. The CDR3 is 15 amino acids. CDR3 protein: CASSLAVDRGAEAFF. The CDR3 region has the DNA TGCGCCAGCAGCCTGGCCGTCGACAGGGGCGCTGAAGCTTTCTTT.

This clone was seen once. The chain recombines TRBV11-2 with TRBJ2-3; 8 bases are a match to TRBD2. This CDR3 has 15 residues. V shed 5 bases and J 4 bases; nucleotides not matched to a gene: 8. Germline CDR1 reads SGHAT; CDR2 reads FQNNGV. The chain's CDR3 is CASSHRGGMADTQYF. The CDR3 coding sequence is TGTGCCAGCAGCCATCGGGGGGGCATGGCAGATACGCAGTATTTT. The entire variable domain, with the rest obtained from reference TRBV11-2 and TRBJ2-3, is as follows: EAGVAQSPRYKIIEKRQSVAFWCNPISGHATLYWYQQILGQGPKLLIQFQNNGVVDDSQLPKDRFSAERLKGVDSTLKIQPAKLEDSAVYLCASSHRGGMADTQYFGPGTRLTVL.

The V gene is TRBV7-9, the J gene TRBJ2-1; possibly TRBD1 for D (5 bases). In germline, CDR1 is SEHNR, CDR2 FQNEAQ (reference sequence). The CDR3 spans 13 residues. The V and J ends lost 8 bases and 7 bases respectively, with 15 bases between them. The CDR3 DNA reads as TGTGCCAGCGGGGCCTACCTTGGGAATGAGCAGTTCTTC. Translated, it gives CASGAYLGNEQFF.

V is TRBV28 and J is TRBJ2-6, with D uncertain. The CDR3 consists of 17 residues. CDR1 and CDR2 from the germline V gene are MDHEN and SYDVKM. Trimming removed 3 bases from V and 1 base from J, with 13 bases in between. The CDR3 loop is CASSFGKGHSGANVLTF. DNA for the CDR3: TGTGCCAGCAGTTTCGGCAAGGGTCATTCTGGGGCCAACGTCCTGACTTTC.

The chain couples TRBV11-3 to TRBJ2-3; possible D gene TRBD2, 6 bases. Trimming removed 4 bases from V and 0 bases from J, with 11 bases in between. The CDR3 has 15 amino acids. CDR1 is SGHNT, CDR2 YENEEA, per germline. Here the CDR3 DNA reads TGTGCCAGCAGCTCGGCGGGGACTAGCACAGATACGCAGTATTTT. Protein: CASSSAGTSTDTQYF.

This chain joins TRBV19 and TRBJ2-6; D call uncertain. The CDR3 loop spans 15 amino acids. Germline assignment: CDR1 LNHDA and CDR2 SQIVND (reference sequence). Between the trimmed V and J ends, which lost 7 bases and 0 bases, there was a span of 10 bases. Here the CDR3 DNA reads TGTGCCAGTAACAAGGACCCCTCTGGGGCCAACGTCCTGACTTTC. Its protein is CASNKDPSGANVLTF.

The chain links TRBV4-3 to TRBJ2-5; 15 bases agree with TRBD2. This CDR3 is built from 18 residues. With 1 base clipped from V and 1 base from J, the junction kept 4 bases outside the gene matches. Germline CDR1 LGHNA, CDR2 YSLEER. DNA of the CDR3: TGCGCCAGCAGCCAAGCCGTGGGACTAGCGGGGGGCCAAGAGACCCAGTACTTC. It translates to CASSQAVGLAGGQETQYF.

The chain has TRBV7-2 and TRBJ1-3, with 8 bases fitting TRBD1. J gave up 4 bases and V 2 bases, and 4 bases lay outside the gene matches. Germline lookup yields CDR1 SGHTA and CDR2 FQGNSA. The CDR3 totals 15 residues. CDR3 sequence: CASSLQGARGNTIYF. Written as DNA, the CDR3 is TGTGCCAGCAGCTTACAGGGGGCGCGAGGAAACACCATATATTTT.